Below are 30 T cell receptor beta chains sequenced from a single sample in a study of cytomegalovirus exposure and HLA in healthy donors. Use of 60 Vbeta and 13 Jbeta primers characterized the PCR. Clones were read by immunoSEQ multiplex PCR, and TCRdb kept only the in-frame ones, dropping some. The table has about 97,000 clones, less than 9.5% seen once; the top ten hold 5% to 5.5%. The material sequenced was PBMCs. Receptors originate from a man in his fifties or sixties in good health and CMV-seropositive.

V is TRBV5-1 and J is TRBJ2-7, with 8 bases identical to TRBD1. V shed 4 bases, J shed 12 bases, and the junction held 6 bases outside the gene matches. CDR3 length: 11 amino acids. From germline, CDR1 is SGHRS and CDR2 YFSETQ. The CDR3 here is CASSEGQGRYF. DNA of the CDR3: TGCGCCAGCAGCGAAGGACAGGGCCGGTACTTC.

This clone was seen a few times. The J gene is TRBJ2-5, the V gene TRBV6-9; D is perhaps TRBD1 (6 bases). The ends were cut back, 1 base at V and 2 bases at J, with 8 bases in the middle. This CDR3 contains 14 residues. Germline V gene data show CDR1 as MNHGY and CDR2 as SVAAGI. The CDR3 bases are TGTGCCAGCAGTTATTATCAGGGGCAAGAGACCCAGTACTTC. Amino acids: CASSYYQGQETQYF.

The V gene is TRBV5-4, the J gene TRBJ2-7, with D maybe TRBD1 (5 bases). Looked up from germline, CDR1 is SGHNT and CDR2 is YYREEE (reference sequence). V lost 5 bases and J 0 bases, leaving 12 bases between the germline ends. The CDR3 totals 14 residues. The CDR3 loop is CASRVWGFSYEQYF. The CDR3 DNA follows: TGTGCCAGCAGGGTCTGGGGCTTCTCCTACGAGCAGTACTTC.

The V gene is TRBV27, the J gene TRBJ2-2, with a tentative D call TRBD1 (6 bases). V dropped 5 bases and J dropped 1 base, with 8 bases sitting between them. Germline V CDR1 and CDR2: MNHEY, SMNVEV (reference sequence). This CDR3 region has 14 residues. The CDR3 DNA reads as TGTGCCAGCAGTCGACAGGAGAACACCGGGGAGCTGTTTTTT. Protein: CASSRQENTGELFF.

This clone has more than one count but fewer than ten. This sequence joins TRBV4-3 and TRBJ2-7; tentative D call: TRBD2 (5 bases). Trimming removed 0 bases at V and 2 bases at J, with 14 bases between. This CDR3 has 16 residues. CDR1 and CDR2 (germline): LGHNA, YSLEER. DNA for the CDR3: TGCGCCAGCAGCCAAGAACCCGCGGGTACTACCTACGAGCAGTACTTC. Translated, it gives CASSQEPAGTTYEQYF.

The J gene is TRBJ2-5, the V gene TRBV21-1; the listed D gene, TRBD2, was not tested against the DNA. TRBV21-1 constitutes a pseudogene. The CDR3 length is 14 residues. The CDR3, as DNA: TGTGCCAGCAGCAAAGACGGAGCGCAAGAGACCCAGTACTTC. Translating it yields CASSKDGAQETQYF.

The CDR3 loop reads CASSQRLAGYNTGELFF. The CDR3 DNA is TGCGCCAGCAGCCAAAGACTAGCGGGATATAACACCGGGGAGCTGTTTTTT. The rearrangement joins TRBV4-3 to TRBJ2-2; TRBD2 matches 11 bases. The CDR3 loop spans 17 amino acids. With V trimmed by 2 bases and J by 2 bases, 4 bases remained unmatched. Germline CDR1 is LGHNA and CDR2 is YSLEER.

The CDR3: CASSPLAGSYNEQFF. CDR3 nucleotides: TGTGCCAGCAGCCCCCTAGCGGGCTCCTACAATGAGCAGTTCTTC. The rearrangement joins TRBV7-9 to TRBJ2-1, with 8 bases matching TRBD2. The CDR3 sequence is 15 residues long. V lost 5 bases and J lost 0; bases outside the gene matches: 3. Germline V gene sequence: CDR1 SEHNR, CDR2 FQNEAQ (reference sequence).

A few counts support this clone. The chain joins TRBV7-8 to TRBJ1-1; D unclear. Germline CDR1 reads SGHVS; CDR2 reads FQNEAQ. This CDR3 contains 13 residues. Deletions cut 2 bases from V and 10 bases from J, with 14 bases between. CDR3 sequence reads: CASSLREGGIAFF. The CDR3 region has the DNA TGTGCCAGCAGCTTACGTGAAGGAGGGATAGCTTTCTTT.

This clone was picked up a small number of times. The sample holds other DNA sequences that translate to the same CDR3. This chain links TRBV19 with TRBJ1-1; weak D call: TRBD1 (6 bases). CDR3 length equals 13 residues. Germline V gene data show CDR1 as LNHDA and CDR2 as SQIVND (reference sequence). Between the trimmed V and J ends, which lost 3 bases and 4 bases, there was a span of 9 bases. The CDR3: CASSIGGGTEAFF. CDR3 sequence (DNA): TGTGCCAGTAGTATTGGGGGCGGCACTGAAGCTTTCTTT.

V usage is TRBV6-6 and J usage is TRBJ2-7; D is perhaps TRBD1 (6 bases). The CDR3 has 15 amino acids. Germline values: CDR1 MNHNY, CDR2 SVGAGI (reference sequence). V was pared by 4 bases and J by 1 base, with 14 bases between. CDR3 sequence reads: CASSSSTQGSYEQYF. DNA of the CDR3: TGTGCCAGCAGTTCGTCGACACAGGGATCCTACGAGCAGTACTTC.

The gene calls are TRBV30 and TRBJ1-1; D remains unclear. V was trimmed by 0 bases and J by 6 bases, leaving 8 bases between them. The germline V gene has CDR1 GTSNPN and CDR2 SVGIG (reference sequence). This CDR3 spans 12 amino acids. The CDR3 coding sequence is TGTGCCTGGAGTGTCGGTAACGCTGAAGCTTTCTTT. Translation: CAWSVGNAEAFF.

This clone was detected a few times. The chain employs TRBV5-1 and TRBJ2-3, with 9 bases identical to TRBD2. CDR3 size: 16 residues. V was clipped by 0 bases and J by 5 bases; unmatched bases: 7. Germline V gene data show CDR1 as SGHRS and CDR2 as YFSETQ. CDR3 protein: CASSLGAGGRVDTQYF. The CDR3, as DNA: TGCGCCAGCAGCTTGGGGGCCGGCGGGAGGGTAGATACGCAGTATTTT.

The table lists this clone with a few counts. The chain recombines TRBV5-8 with TRBJ2-7, with D perhaps TRBD2 (5 bases). This CDR3 region has 12 residues. V dropped 5 bases and J dropped 3 bases, with 9 bases sitting between them. From germline, CDR1 is SGHTS and CDR2 YDEGEE. In nucleotides, the CDR3 is TGTGCCAGCAGTTGGGGAGACTACGAGCAGTACTTC. This gives the protein CASSWGDYEQYF.

This chain connects TRBV7-2 to TRBJ1-5, with 9 nucleotides matching TRBD1. Trimming cost V 0 bases and J 3 bases; bases outside gene matches: 3. CDR3 length: 16 amino acids. Germline CDR1 and CDR2: SGHTA and FQGNSA. DNA of the CDR3: TGTGCCAGCAGCTTAGCTGGGACAGGGACCAATCAGCCCCAGCATTTT. It is translated as CASSLAGTGTNQPQHF.

The chain is built from TRBV7-2 and TRBJ2-7, with TRBD2 identical over 7 bases. Germline values: CDR1 SGHTA, CDR2 FQGNSA. CDR3 length: 18 amino acids. V trimming: 0 bases; J trimming: 0 bases; junction bases outside the gene matches: 11. CDR3 in DNA: TGTGCCAGCAGCTTAGCGGGTGGGGTTAGCGGGTTCTCCTACGAGCAGTACTTC. It encodes CASSLAGGVSGFSYEQYF. The variable domain in full, completed from reference TRBV7-2 and TRBJ2-7, reads GAGVSQSPSNKVTEKGKDVELRCDPISGHTALYWYRQSLGQGLEFLIYFQGNSAPDKSGLPSDRFSAERTGGSVSTLTIQRTQQEDSAVYLCASSLAGGVSGFSYEQYFGPGTRLTVT.

This rearrangement joins TRBV10-3 to TRBJ1-4; a possible D gene is TRBD1 (5 bases). The CDR3 runs 13 residues. V lost 4 bases and J lost 7, with 10 bases in between. Germline V gene lookup returns CDR1 ENHRY and CDR2 SYGVKD. The CDR3 bases are TGTGCCATCAGTGCGGGGGACGGTGAAAAACTGTTTTTT. Translated: CAISAGDGEKLFF.

This clone was found a few times. J is TRBJ2-2 and V is TRBV7-2, with no clear D. The CDR3 sequence is 14 residues long. Trimming left V 8 bases short and J 4 bases short, with 14 bases between. Germline V gene data show CDR1 as SGHTA and CDR2 as FQGNSA. The CDR3 sequence is CASGKTLGTGELFF. The CDR3 bases are TGTGCCAGCGGCAAGACACTGGGCACCGGGGAGCTGTTTTTT.

V and J are TRBV27 and TRBJ1-2; TRBD1 matches at 7 bases. CDR1 MNHEY and CDR2 SMNVEV come from the germline V gene (reference sequence). The CDR3 extends over 15 amino acids. V lost 5 bases to trimming and J lost 5 bases; unmatched junction nucleotides: 11. As DNA, the CDR3 is TGTGCCAGCAGTGTCACAGGGGACCCTATATATGGCTACACCTTC. Protein sequence: CASSVTGDPIYGYTF.

This clone was seen more than once but under ten times. The chain recombines TRBV25-1 with TRBJ1-2; D is ambiguous. Per germline, CDR1 MGHDK and CDR2 SYGVNS. The length of the CDR3 is 13 residues. The V gene lost 2 bases and the J gene lost 4 bases, with 8 bases spanning the gap. The chain's CDR3 is CASSEVERYGYTF. CDR3 bases: TGTGCCAGCAGTGAAGTGGAGCGCTATGGCTACACCTTC.

The chain uses TRBV7-2 and TRBJ2-1; 10 bases are shared with TRBD2. The CDR3 loop spans 17 amino acids. V dropped 1 base and J dropped 1; count of bases not matched to a gene: 4. The germline V gene encodes CDR1 SGHTA and CDR2 FQGNSA. The CDR3 region has the DNA TGTGCCAGCAGCTTAGGCCGGACTAGCGGTTCCTACAATGAGCAGTTCTTC. This translates into CASSLGRTSGSYNEQFF.

The chain couples TRBV9 to TRBJ2-7; 10 bases fit TRBD2. The ends lost 3 bases at V and 6 bases at J; junction bases unmatched: 6. CDR3 size: 14 residues. Germline-derived CDR1 and CDR2 are SGDLS and YYNGEE. The CDR3 here is CASSGAGGLSEQYF. CDR3 coding DNA: TGTGCCAGCAGCGGAGCGGGAGGGCTTAGCGAGCAGTACTTC.

This chain connects TRBV7-2 to TRBJ2-5; 7 bases are shared with TRBD2. CDR3 length: 13 residues. Unmatched junction bases numbered 5, after V lost 5 bases and J lost 5 bases. In germline, CDR1 is SGHTA, CDR2 FQGNSA. The CDR3 region is CASSRGVSETQYF. Written as DNA, the CDR3 is TGTGCCAGCAGCCGGGGGGTGAGCGAGACCCAGTACTTC.

The chain joins TRBV2 to TRBJ2-1; the match to TRBD2 covers 7 bases. This CDR3 is 12 amino acids long. V gave up 5 bases and J gave up 14 bases; unmatched junction bases: 9. Looked up from germline, CDR1 is SNHLY and CDR2 is FYNNEI. The chain's CDR3 is CASSSLRREKFF. The CDR3 DNA is TGTGCCAGCAGTTCTCTTAGGCGGGAGAAGTTCTTC.

A few counts support this clone. This sequence joins TRBV12-2 and TRBJ2-3; TRBD2 reflects the table's D call only, with no check against the DNA. TRBV12-2 is a documented pseudogene. The CDR3 is made up of 21 amino acids. In nucleotides, the CDR3 is TGTGCAAGTCGCTTATCACTTTCAAGGCTAGCGGGAACCGGAGGACCAGATACGCAGTATTTT. The encoded protein is CASRLSLSRLAGTGGPDTQYF.

This clone showed up just a few times. The rearrangement joins TRBV27 to TRBJ2-1; D may be TRBD1 (6 bases). The CDR3 contains 13 residues. The germline V gene encodes CDR1 MNHEY and CDR2 SMNVEV (reference sequence). V was clipped by 6 bases and J by 1 base, with 7 bases between them. CDR3 loop: CASRQGSYNEQFF. CDR3 bases: TGTGCCAGCAGACAGGGATCCTACAATGAGCAGTTCTTC.

The chain employs TRBV5-6 and TRBJ1-1, with D uncertain. The germline V and J ends were trimmed by 0 bases and 1 base, with 4 bases remaining between them. The CDR3 sequence is 13 residues long. Germline V gene sequence: CDR1 SGHDT, CDR2 YYEEEE. Here the CDR3 reads CASSLGGNTEAFF. CDR3 in DNA: TGTGCCAGCAGCTTGGGCGGGAACACTGAAGCTTTCTTT. The full variable domain, rest sourced from reference TRBV5-6 and TRBJ1-1, is DAGVTQSPTHLIKTRGQQVTLRCSPKSGHDTVSWYQQALGQGPQFIFQYYEEEERQRGNFPDRFSGHQFPNYSSELNVNALLLGDSALYLCASSLGGNTEAFFGQGTRLTVV.

This clone was counted between two and nine times. CDR3 residues: CAWSNYRGTEAFF. CDR3 nucleotide sequence: TGTGCCTGGAGTAACTACCGCGGGACTGAAGCTTTCTTT. The chain combines TRBV30 with TRBJ1-1; D is undetermined. V was shortened by 2 bases and J by 5 bases, with 12 bases between the two germline ends. Germline-derived CDR1 and CDR2 are GTSNPN and SVGIG (reference sequence). This CDR3 comprises 13 residues.

The chain couples TRBV5-1 to TRBJ2-3; 9 nucleotides line up with TRBD1. CDR3 size: 15 residues. Germline V CDR1 and CDR2: SGHRS, YFSETQ. After removal of 4 bases from V and 4 bases from J, the junction contained 7 bases not matched to a gene. The CDR3 DNA sequence: TGCGCCAGCAGCCCTGGGGACAGGGAGCCAGATACGCAGTATTTT. This encodes CASSPGDREPDTQYF.

There are a few counts of this clone. The chain uses TRBV30 and TRBJ1-5, with D perhaps TRBD1 (5 bases). V was trimmed by 5 bases and J by 1 base, leaving 15 bases between them. This CDR3 has 15 residues. Germline V gene data show CDR1 as GTSNPN and CDR2 as SVGIG (reference sequence). The CDR3 DNA sequence: TGTGCCTGGGCCCAGGGTGATACGAGCAATCAGCCCCAGCATTTT. Encoded protein: CAWAQGDTSNQPQHF.